This T cell receptor (beta chain) comes out of a study of blood T cell repertoires in COVID-19. For the study at large: Samples of COVID-19 (acute and convalescent) were obtained from the United States, Italy and Spain. PBMCs, B-cell-depleted T cells, or T cells were the source of the cDNA or gDNA that made up the material.

V was clipped by 5 bases and J by 3 bases, with 9 bases between them. Germline assignment: CDR1 WSHSY and CDR2 SAAADI. The CDR3 runs to 13 residues. Authors' data handling: Amplified reference gene primers provided the basis for estimating nucleated cell counts. Sequenced by immunoSEQ multiplex PCR; TCRdb stores in-frame clones only, minus some. Clone size and the V and J calls come from that table; the DNA yielded D and trimming. The sample lists fewer than 500,000 clones; around 86% were seen once. The chain employs TRBV10-2 and TRBJ2-3; D is unresolved. This TCR came from a woman aged 25 to 39 with active or convalescent COVID-19. The specimen was peripheral blood. The CDR3 is CASSLRSTDTQYF. The DNA for the CDR3 is TGCGCCAGCAGTTTACGGTCGACAGATACGCAGTATTTT.